This is a list of T cell receptor beta chains from one sample in a study of stem cell transplantation in POMP-related autoinflammatory disease. TCRdb's copy holds only in-frame clones and misses some; the assay was immunoSEQ multiplex PCR. The top ten clones hold 0.66% of a sample with roughly 70,000 clones, approximately 91% of them seen once. The sequencing used CD4+ T cells from PBMCs, collected after stem cell transplantation. These receptors originate from a human patient with POMP-related autoinflammation and immune dysregulation (PRAID). Part of the T cell pool may stem from the graft donor. Both conserved end residues are part of each CDR3. Fields, in order: D gene, J gene, V gene, CDR3 DNA, CDR3 protein. The D gene is left open where the match is weak.

TRBD1 TRBJ2-2 TRBV4-1 TGCGCCAGCAGCCACCGCACCCGGACAGGGGGGTCTTTCAAGAGCACCGGGGAGCTGTTTTTT CASSHRTRTGGSFKSTGELFF
. TRBJ2-2 TRBV18 TGTGCCAGCTCACCGGGAGCGGTTCCCGCGAACACCGGGGAGCTGTTTTTT CASSPGAVPANTGELFF
TRBD1 TRBJ1-1 TRBV6-5 TGTGCCAGCAGCACCGGGACAGGGAACACTGAAGCTTTCTTT CASSTGTGNTEAFF
. TRBJ2-2 TRBV6-5 TGTGCCAGCAGTAAACAGGGAGCGCACACCGGGGAGCTGTTTTTT CASSKQGAHTGELFF
TRBD2 TRBJ2-1 TRBV4-1 TGCGCCAGCAGCCAGGTGGGACTAGCGGGGAACAATGAGCAGTTCTTC CASSQVGLAGNNEQFF
TRBD1 TRBJ2-3 TRBV5-1 TGCGCCAGCAGCTTGGACAGGGGGCCAGATACGCAGTATTTT CASSLDRGPDTQYF
. TRBJ2-3 TRBV7-8 TGTGCCAGCAGCTTAGGGCTTCAGCGGCCCACAGATACGCAGTATTTT CASSLGLQRPTDTQYF
TRBD2 TRBJ2-3 TRBV24-1 TGTGCCACCAGTGATTTGCGTCCGGGGACTAGCGGGAGAAAAGTAGATACGCAGTATTTT CATSDLRPGTSGRKVDTQYF
TRBD1 TRBJ2-5 TRBV24-1 TGTGCCACCAGCCGGACAGGGGGCGGAGAGGAGACCCAGTACTTC CATSRTGGGEETQYF
. TRBJ2-4 TRBV4-1 TGCGCCAGCAGCCAAGATAGGCAGCCCTACAAAAACATTCAGTACTTC CASSQDRQPYKNIQYF
TRBD2 TRBJ2-7 TRBV28 TGTGCCAGCAGCCCGATGAGGGAGGGTCTATACGAGCAGTACTTC CASSPMREGLYEQYF